These T cell receptor beta chains were read from a single sample in a study of tumor-infiltrating lymphocytes in primary liver carcinoma. Each CDR3 protein gets one entry after TCRdb re-called the multiplex PCR reads with MiXCR. The profile shows 190,000 or so distinct CDR3 sequences, around three fifths of them singletons. The sample was peripheral blood. These receptors were collected from a woman aged 60-70 years with primary liver carcinoma and hepatitis B virus infection. The CDR3 runs from the conserved cysteine through the conserved F or W. Each record gives: D gene, V gene, J gene, CDR3 length, clone size, CDR3 protein, CDR3 DNA. A D gene is named only where the DNA matches it firmly. The listing skips clone size in some rows; elsewhere it reads once, few, many or a size class.

TRBD2	TRBV4-2	TRBJ2-7	15	many	CASSQSGSSSYEQYF	TGTGCCAGCAGCCAAAGCGGGAGCTCCTCCTACGAGCAGTACTTC
NA	TRBV5-5	TRBJ1-2	15	NA	CASSLERYSPYCYTF	TGTGCCAGCAGCTTGGAACGGTACTCACCTTATTGCTACACCTTC
TRBD2	TRBV6-5	TRBJ2-3	19	NA	CASSYAAPRGRGSGDTQYF	TGTGCCAGCAGTTACGCCGCCCCTAGAGGGAGGGGCTCGGGAGATACGCAGTATTTT
NA	TRBV21-1	TRBJ2-2	17	once	CASDGLAGAENTGELFF	TGTGCCAGCGACGGACTAGCGGGGGCAGAGAACACCGGGGAGCTGTTTTTT
NA	TRBV20-1	TRBJ1-2	15	NA	CSAGRTGTQSYGYTF	TGCAGTGCTGGACGTACAGGGACTCAGTCCTATGGCTACACCTTC
TRBD1	TRBV6-1	TRBJ2-5	15	NA	CASPPSRGGQENQYF	TGTGCCAGCCCTCCCTCGAGAGGGGGCCAAGAGAACCAGTACTTC
NA	TRBV6-2/TRBV6-3	TRBJ2-3	17	NA	CAGSYRAEGFSTDTQYF	TGTGCAGGCAGTTACCGCGCTGAGGGGTTTAGCACAGATACGCAGTATTTT
TRBD2	TRBV4-1	TRBJ2-2	18	NA	CASSRRIIAGEGTGELFF	TGCGCCAGCAGCCGACGAATTATAGCGGGAGAGGGCACAGGGGAGCTGTTTTTT
NA	TRBV29-1	TRBJ2-7	12	many	CSVAVAGYEQYF	TGCAGCGTTGCTGTGGCAGGGTACGAGCAGTACTTC
NA	TRBV6-5	TRBJ1-4	16	many	CASSFTLARLHEKLFF	TGTGCCAGCAGTTTCACCCTGGCGCGACTACATGAAAAACTGTTTTTT
NA	TRBV11-3	TRBJ1-1	14	many	CASSLAAMNTEAFF	TGTGCCAGCAGCTTAGCAGCCATGAACACTGAAGCTTTCTTT
NA	TRBV13	TRBJ2-7	14	NA	CASRQQTRGYEQCF	TGTGCCAGCAGACAACAGACCAGGGGCTACGAGCAGTGCTTC
NA	TRBV20-1	TRBJ1-1	14	NA	CSASGLLLNTEAFF	TGTAGTGCTAGCGGGTTACTCCTGAACACTGAAGCTTTCTTT
NA	TRBV6-5	TRBJ1-6	13	NA	CASRAWYNSPLHF	TGTGCCAGCAGGGCTTGGTATAATTCACCCCTCCACTTT
NA	TRBV6-1	TRBJ2-1	14	NA	CASSELVGEGEQFF	TGTGCCAGCAGTGAGCTAGTGGGAGAGGGTGAGCAGTTCTTC
NA	TRBV29-1	TRBJ1-3	13	many	CSVQASSGNTIYF	TGCAGCGTACAGGCTTCCTCTGGAAACACCATATATTTT
NA	TRBV12-3/TRBV12-4	TRBJ2-3	17	many	CASSSGAHYASTDTQYF	TGTGCCAGCAGTTCCGGCGCTCACTACGCGAGCACAGATACGCAGTATTTT
TRBD1	TRBV5-6	TRBJ1-6	14	NA	CASSSGQGMSPLHF	TGTGCCAGCAGCTCGGGACAGGGGATGTCACCCCTCCACTTT
NA	TRBV6-5	TRBJ1-1	14	many	CASTTSGGMAEAFF	TGTGCCAGCACCACTTCCGGTGGGATGGCTGAAGCTTTCTTT
TRBD1	TRBV29-1	TRBJ2-7	15	many	CSVVAYGTGTYEQYF	TGCAGCGTTGTCGCTTACGGGACAGGGACCTACGAGCAGTACTTC
NA	TRBV12-3/TRBV12-4	TRBJ2-5	14	many	CASSRQGLRETQYF	TGTGCCAGCAGCCGCCAGGGATTGCGGGAGACCCAGTACTTC
TRBD1	TRBV6-2/TRBV6-3	TRBJ2-7	14	NA	CASNPGTGGCEQYF	TGTGCCAGCAATCCCGGGACAGGGGGGTGCGAGCAGTACTTC
TRBD2	TRBV4-1	TRBJ2-5	17	many	CASSQEGLAGGKETQYF	TGCGCCAGCAGCCAAGAGGGGCTAGCGGGAGGGAAAGAGACCCAGTACTTC
NA	TRBV11-3	TRBJ1-2	13	NA	CASSPGWNYGHTF	TGTGCCAGCAGCCCGGGATGGAACTATGGCCACACCTTC
NA	TRBV11-1	TRBJ1-2	12	NA	CASCSGQAAYTF	TGTGCCAGCTGCTCTGGACAAGCCGCCTACACCTTT
NA	TRBV28	TRBJ2-1	15	few	CASSLGDASYNEQFF	TGTGCCAGCAGTTTGGGGGATGCATCCTACAATGAGCAGTTCTTC
NA	TRBV4-1	TRBJ1-2	14	NA	CAGSQAQLNYGYTF	TGCGCCGGCAGTCAAGCACAGCTAAACTATGGCTACACCTTC
TRBD2	TRBV30	TRBJ2-1	14	many	CAYTSGSLWNEQFF	TGTGCCTACACTAGCGGGAGTTTGTGGAATGAGCAGTTCTTC
TRBD2	TRBV12-3/TRBV12-4	TRBJ2-1	13	many	CASTKRGVDEQFF	TGTGCCAGCACAAAACGGGGGGTGGATGAGCAGTTCTTC
TRBD1	TRBV28	TRBJ1-2	16	NA	CASTSLGQGAYYGYTF	TGTGCCAGCACTTCACTCGGACAGGGGGCCTACTATGGCTACACCTTC
TRBD1	TRBV5-1	TRBJ1-2	15	once	CASSPTGGAGGGYTF	TGCGCCAGCAGCCCGACAGGGGGCGCTGGGGGTGGCTACACCTTC
NA	TRBV11-2	TRBJ2-1	16	NA	CTSSLGFLSHYNEQFF	TGTACCAGCAGCTTAGGTTTTCTATCGCACTACAATGAGCAGTTCTTC
NA	TRBV11-2	TRBJ2-3	17	NA	CASSSVTGMPSTDTQYF	TGTGCCAGCTCCTCGGTAACGGGAATGCCTAGCACAGATACGCAGTATTTT
NA	TRBV28	TRBJ2-7	15	few	CASSPQGPLLYEQYF	TGTGCCAGCAGTCCCCAGGGGCCCCTCCTTTACGAGCAGTACTTC
NA	TRBV5-1	TRBJ2-1	13	NA	CASSLGARNEQFF	TGCGCCAGCAGCTTGGGGGCCCGCAATGAGCAGTTCTTC
TRBD2	TRBV11-2	TRBJ2-1	18	NA	CANSLGAPTGGRRNEQFF	TGTGCCAACAGCTTAGGGGCACCGACTGGCGGGAGGCGGAATGAGCAGTTCTTC
NA	TRBV29-1	TRBJ1-2	13	few	CSVEDGRGYGYTF	TGCAGCGTTGAAGACGGCAGGGGCTACGGCTACACCTTC
NA	TRBV6-6	TRBJ2-1	13	many	CASSYRGENEQFF	TGTGCCAGCAGTTACAGGGGGGAAAATGAGCAGTTCTTC
NA	TRBV5-4	TRBJ1-5	14	NA	CANSSGGSNQPQHF	TGTGCCAACAGCTCGGGTGGAAGCAATCAGCCCCAGCATTTT
TRBD1	TRBV11-2	TRBJ1-2	13	NA	CGNGSGQGYGYTF	TGTGGCAATGGATCGGGACAGGGCTATGGCTACACCTTC
TRBD1	TRBV6-5	TRBJ2-5	15	many	CASSINRGPRETQYF	TGTGCCAGCAGCATTAACAGGGGGCCACGAGAGACCCAGTACTTC
NA	TRBV4-2	TRBJ1-2	14	NA	CGSSQGDAIYGYTF	TGTGGTAGCAGCCAAGGGGACGCCATCTATGGCTACACCTTC
NA	TRBV29-1	TRBJ1-5	12	once	CIVAVNNRPQHF	TGCATCGTTGCAGTGAACAATCGGCCCCAGCATTTT
TRBD2	TRBV10-3	TRBJ2-6	18	many	CAITEGTRENPGANVLTF	TGTGCCATCACTGAAGGTACGCGGGAGAACCCTGGGGCCAACGTCCTGACTTTC
TRBD2	TRBV5-6	TRBJ2-3	15	NA	CASSRGLNRPDAQYF	TGTGCCAGCAGCCGGGGACTAAATCGCCCAGATGCGCAGTATTTT
NA	TRBV12-3/TRBV12-4	TRBJ2-7	15	few	CASSKNAGPSYEQYF	TGTGCCAGCAGTAAGAACGCCGGGCCCTCCTACGAGCAGTACTTC
NA	TRBV6-1	TRBJ1-2	16	many	CASSPSISTGLGGYTF	TGTGCCAGCAGCCCTAGCATCTCTACAGGATTAGGCGGCTACACCTTC
NA	TRBV10-1	TRBJ2-5	14	NA	CASSESHGGKTQYF	TGCGCCAGCAGTGAGTCCCACGGGGGAAAGACCCAGTACTTC
NA	TRBV11-2	TRBJ1-1	16	once	CASSTGTKLLGTEAFF	TGTGCCAGCAGCACGGGGACGAAGCTTTTGGGCACTGAAGCTTTCTTT
NA	TRBV6-4	TRBJ2-7	15	few	CASSAPCMLTYEQYF	TGTGCCAGCAGTGCCCCATGTATGCTCACCTACGAGCAGTACTTC